This T cell receptor beta chain was captured by sequencing in a study of cytomegalovirus exposure and HLA in healthy donors. Study information: A data release that came early held roughly 85 million unique TCRs from HLA-typed donors.

Both 60 Vbeta primers and 13 Jbeta primers went into the PCR. Clones were read by immunoSEQ multiplex PCR, and TCRdb kept only the in-frame ones, dropping some. The sample totals over 100,000 clones. With 5 bases clipped from V and 4 bases from J, the junction kept 5 bases outside the gene matches. In germline, CDR1 is SGHAT, CDR2 FQNNGV. CDR3 size: 14 residues. Source material: PBMCs. The sequence was obtained from a woman in her thirties or forties in good health and CMV-seropositive. The chain recombines TRBV11-2 with TRBJ2-1; 7 bases agree with TRBD2. The CDR3 region has the DNA TGTGCCAGCAGCCCCCCAGCGGGATACAATGAGCAGTTCTTC. As protein: CASSPPAGYNEQFF.